This TCR beta chain derives from a study of shared clonotypes between healthy human individuals. Study-wide background: The cohort comprised a couple of women and a few men. Their ages spanned 18 to 49 years.

Germline lookup yields CDR1 GTSNPN and CDR2 SVGIG (reference sequence). V dropped 3 bases and J dropped 10 bases, with 10 bases sitting between them. This CDR3 has 12 amino acids. Concerning this clone itself: Antigen unknown.

Whole-study results and caveats: Naive subsets typically showed greater estimated richness than memory subsets.

CD4+ cells yielded CD45RA+ naive and CD45RA-negative memory subsets. The repertoire was sequenced with immunoSEQ multiplex PCR; TCRdb's copy has only in-frame clones and lacks some. The sample records 2 million to 2.5 million clones, 95% being singletons. The sequenced sample was naive CD4+ T cells sorted from blood. Specified subset: CD45RA+ positively selected. This sequence joins TRBV30 and TRBJ1-6; D is possibly TRBD1 (5 bases). This TCR was recovered from a man younger than 30 in good health. CDR3 residues: CAWRMGGSPLHF. DNA of the CDR3: TGTGCCTGGAGAATGGGGGGGTCACCCCTCCACTTT.